Described below is a single T cell receptor (beta chain) sequence and its context. Its antigen is currently unknown. The sample originates from a study of T cells in tuberculosis. Study-level points and caveats: GEM motif frequencies gave 60% to 70% accuracy; the GMM repertoire gave roughly 90%.

The time point was: new active TB diagnosis, blood taken before or within 7 days of starting treatment. The repertoire was sequenced with immunoSEQ multiplex PCR; TCRdb's copy has only in-frame clones and lacks some. Here the sample spans some 31,000 clones, just over 90% being singletons. The receptor comes from an adult with tuberculosis. The sequenced sample was PBMCs, obtained at tuberculosis diagnosis.

CDR3 DNA sequence: TGTGCCAGCAGCCGTCCCTACGAGCAGTACTTC. Its translation: CASSRPYEQYF. This chain joins TRBV7-2 and TRBJ2-7, with no clear D. V lost 5 bases, J lost 2 bases, and 4 bases lay in between. The CDR3 runs to 11 residues. Per the germline V gene, CDR1 is SGHTA and CDR2 is FQGNSA.